Each of the 26 T cell receptor beta chains below was sequenced from the same sample in a study of response to subunit inactivated influenza vaccine. TCRdb independently ran MiXCR on the RT-PCR reads; one entry per CDR3 protein. The data show about 500,000 distinct CDR3 sequences, under 15% seen once. The sequences come from PBMCs from blood, collected more than 35 days after vaccination. The receptors originated from a middle-aged man who received an inactivated influenza vaccine.

This clonotype was counted a few times. This rearrangement joins TRBV20-1 to TRBJ2-5, with D tentatively TRBD2 (6 bases). The CDR3 is 14 residues long. V gave up 2 bases and J gave up 4 bases, with 14 bases separating them. Germline V gene lookup returns CDR1 DFQATT and CDR2 SNEGSKA (reference sequence). The CDR3 reads CSARFQGGPETQYF. CDR3 nucleotide sequence: TGCAGTGCTAGATTCCAGGGAGGACCAGAGACCCAGTACTTC.

A remark on this clonotype: Mismatch with germline at one junction end may stem from a read error. The chain carries TRBV24-1 and TRBJ1-5; D is possibly TRBD1 (6 bases). The CDR3 loop spans 14 amino acids. Germline V gene data show CDR1 as KGHDR and CDR2 as SFDVKD. DNA for the CDR3: TGTGCCACCAGCCTTGGACAGTTCAATCAGCACCAGCATTTT. Protein: CATSLGQFNQHQHF.

This rearrangement joins TRBV19 to TRBJ2-1; 7 nucleotides line up with TRBD2. The J segment lost 1 base and the V segment lost 7 bases, leaving 7 bases of the junction unmatched. The germline gives CDR1 LNHDA, CDR2 SQIVND (reference sequence). The CDR3 length is 15 residues. The CDR3 loop is CASKTSVGSYNEQFF. For the CDR3, the DNA is TGTGCCAGTAAAACTAGCGTGGGGTCCTACAATGAGCAGTTCTTC.

This clonotype was counted many times. Here the CDR3 DNA reads TGTGCCAGCAGTCCCCGTGGCGGGAGGGCCTACAATGAGCAGTTCTTC. Translated: CASSPRGGRAYNEQFF. The rearrangement uses TRBV28 and TRBJ2-1, with 9 bases that match TRBD2. The CDR3 consists of 16 residues. The J segment lost 2 bases and the V segment lost 5 bases, leaving 7 bases of the junction unmatched. The V gene's germline CDR1 is MDHEN and CDR2 SYDVKM.

This clonotype appeared a few times. This rearrangement joins TRBV14 to TRBJ2-7; either TRBD1 or TRBD2 may supply D (5 bases each). Germline V lookup: CDR1 SGHDN, CDR2 FVKESK. The CDR3 consists of 13 residues. The ends were cut back, 4 bases at V and 5 bases at J, with 12 bases in the middle. CDR3 sequence: CASSLYRDHEQYF. For the CDR3, the DNA is TGTGCCAGCAGCCTTTATCGGGACCACGAGCAGTACTTC. The variable domain in full, completed from reference TRBV14 and TRBJ2-7, reads EAGVTQFPSHSVIEKGQTVTLRCDPISGHDNLYWYRRVMGKEIKFLLHFVKESKQDESGMPNNRFLAERTGGTYSTLKVQPAELEDSGVYFCASSLYRDHEQYFGPGTRLTVT.

This clonotype was counted ten times or more. This chain connects TRBV12-3 or TRBV12-4 to TRBJ1-5; possibly TRBD1 for D (6 bases). Trimming pared 7 bases from V and 6 bases from J, leaving 16 bases between. The CDR3 extends over 14 amino acids. CDR3 nucleotides: TGTGCCAGCACCTCCGGAAGGGGGAGTCAGCCCCAGCATTTT. Amino acid sequence: CASTSGRGSQPQHF.

J is TRBJ2-5 and V is TRBV5-5, with no clear D. From germline, CDR1 is SGHKS and CDR2 YYEKEE (reference sequence). Between the trimmed V and J ends, which lost 4 bases and 5 bases, there was a span of 15 bases. The CDR3 totals 14 residues. The CDR3 sequence: CASSPRLGRETQYF. DNA of the CDR3: TGTGCCAGCAGCCCCCGCTTAGGCAGGGAGACCCAGTACTTC.

V and J are TRBV15 and TRBJ2-3; D tentatively reads TRBD1 or TRBD2 (7 bases each). Germline V gene sequence: CDR1 LNHNV, CDR2 YYDKDF (reference sequence). The CDR3 spans 14 residues. Trimming removed 7 bases at V and 2 bases at J, with 13 bases between. The CDR3 region is CATKAGGDTDTQYF. The CDR3 DNA reads TGTGCCACCAAGGCAGGGGGGGACACAGATACGCAGTATTTT.

The rearrangement links TRBV25-1 to TRBJ2-5; D is uncertain. CDR1 and CDR2 (germline): MGHDK, SYGVNS. The V end was cut by 4 bases, the J end by 5 bases, with 17 bases between. The CDR3 loop spans 15 amino acids. The CDR3, as DNA: TGTGCCAGCAGTGCCTTCAGGCAAACCACGGAGACCCAGTACTTC. This gives the protein CASSAFRQTTETQYF.

This clonotype was seen a handful of times. The J gene is TRBJ2-7, the V gene TRBV29-1; 11 nucleotides line up with TRBD2. The CDR3 is made up of 13 amino acids. Trimming removed 3 bases from V and 7 bases from J; junction bases left unmatched: 5. Germline CDR1 is SQVTM and CDR2 is ANQGSEA. The CDR3 DNA reads as TGCAGCGTTGAGGGGCTAGCGGGAGGTGAGCAGTACTTC. It codes for CSVEGLAGGEQYF.

The chain couples TRBV9 to TRBJ2-7; a weak D match, TRBD1 (6 bases). CDR3 size: 14 residues. Germline V gives CDR1 SGDLS, CDR2 YYNGEE. V was trimmed by 4 bases and J by 1 base, leaving 12 bases between them. CDR3 sequence: CASSFRDNSYEQYF. CDR3 bases: TGTGCCAGCAGCTTTCGGGACAATTCCTACGAGCAGTACTTC.

The chain has TRBV12-3 or TRBV12-4 and TRBJ2-2, with 14 bases matching TRBD2. V gave up 3 bases and J gave up 0 bases; unmatched junction bases: 6. The CDR3 contains 19 residues. The CDR3 loop is CASSFGLAGGFPNTGELFF. Written as DNA, the CDR3 is TGTGCCAGCAGTTTCGGACTAGCGGGGGGCTTCCCGAACACCGGGGAGCTGTTTTTT.

This clonotype was seen only a few times. The CDR3 bases are TGTGCCAGCAGTTACTCGGCGGGAGGCTACACCTTC. It is translated as CASSYSAGGYTF. The chain recombines TRBV6-2 or TRBV6-3 with TRBJ1-2, with unresolved D. V lost 0 bases to trimming and J lost 8 bases, with 7 bases between them. From germline, CDR1 is MNHEY and CDR2 SVGEGT. The CDR3 sequence is 12 residues long.

The chain is built from TRBV15 and TRBJ2-7; D is perhaps TRBD2 (5 bases). CDR1 and CDR2 from the germline V gene are LNHNV and YYDKDF (reference sequence). V was clipped by 4 bases and J by 3 bases, with 16 bases between them. The CDR3 consists of 15 residues. The chain's CDR3 is CATSTGQDSVYEQYF. The CDR3 region has the DNA TGTGCCACCAGCACTGGCCAGGACTCGGTCTACGAGCAGTACTTC.

In this sample, this clonotype turned up many times. The chain couples TRBV4-1 to TRBJ2-5; 7 positions agree with TRBD2. Trimming cost V 4 bases and J 4 bases; bases outside gene matches: 3. Per germline, CDR1 MGHRA and CDR2 YSYEKL. The CDR3 is 13 amino acids. The chain's CDR3 is CASSRLAAETQYF. In nucleotides, the CDR3 is TGCGCCAGCAGCCGACTAGCAGCAGAGACCCAGTACTTC.

This clonotype turned up a few times. This chain links TRBV2 with TRBJ2-1; either TRBD1 or TRBD2 may fit D (6 bases each). V lost 7 bases, J lost 10 bases, and 17 bases lay in between. The V gene's germline CDR1 is SNHLY and CDR2 FYNNEI. The CDR3 has 13 residues. CDR3 bases: TGTGCCAGCACTAACCGAGGGGGGTCCGAGCAGTTCTTC. Protein product: CASTNRGGSEQFF. Filled out from reference TRBV2 and TRBJ2-1, the complete variable domain reads EPEVTQTPSHQVTQMGQEVILRCVPISNHLYFYWYRQILGQKVEFLVSFYNNEISEKSEIFDDQFSVERPDGSNFTLKIRSTKLEDSAMYFCASTNRGGSEQFFGPGTRLTVL.

This clonotype was observed a handful of times. The CDR3: CASSTASYEQYF. DNA for the CDR3: TGTGCCAGCAGCACTGCGAGCTACGAGCAGTACTTC. The V and J genes are TRBV7-9 and TRBJ2-7; no reliable D call. Germline V gene sequence: CDR1 SEHNR, CDR2 FQNEAQ (reference sequence). V lost 5 bases and J 3 bases, leaving 8 bases between the germline ends. This CDR3 is 12 amino acids long.

This clonotype turned up a few times. The J gene is TRBJ1-2, the V gene TRBV6-5, with TRBD1 matching over 7 bases. With V trimmed by 6 bases and J by 8 bases, 6 bases remained unmatched. The CDR3 covers 12 residues. CDR1 and CDR2 from the germline V gene are MNHEY and SVGAGI. CDR3 sequence reads: CASSPGGQGYTF. DNA of the CDR3: TGTGCCAGCAGCCCCGGGGGACAGGGCTACACCTTC.

This chain uses TRBV5-6 with TRBJ2-3, with a weak D call TRBD1 (6 bases). The CDR3 sequence is 14 residues long. The V and J ends lost 3 bases and 2 bases respectively, with 10 bases between them. The V gene's germline CDR1 is SGHDT and CDR2 YYEEEE. As DNA, the CDR3 is TGTGCCAGCAGCTCGGGACACTACACAGATACGCAGTATTTT. Its protein product is CASSSGHYTDTQYF.

The chain joins TRBV6-6 to TRBJ2-7; D is uncertain. Germline CDR1 and CDR2: MNHNY and SVGAGI (reference sequence). Trimming left V 2 bases short and J 3 bases short, with 8 bases between. There are 13 residues in the CDR3. CDR3 DNA: TGTGCCAGCAGTTACGGCTCAAACTACGAGCAGTACTTC. Translation: CASSYGSNYEQYF.

V is TRBV10-3 and J is TRBJ1-4; TRBD1 matches at 9 bases. CDR1 is ENHRY and CDR2 is SYGVKD in the germline V gene. Trimming took 0 bases from V and 8 from J; bases not matched to a gene: 10. This CDR3 region has 17 residues. For the CDR3, the DNA is TGTGCCATCAGTGAGTCGATCGGGGACAGGGAGAGAGAAAAACTGTTTTTT. Translated, it gives CAISESIGDREREKLFF.

The chain links TRBV6-1 to TRBJ1-1; weak D call: TRBD1 (6 bases). The germline V and J ends were trimmed by 7 bases and 4 bases, with 19 bases remaining between them. Looked up from germline, CDR1 is MNHNS and CDR2 is SASEGT. The CDR3 is made up of 15 amino acids. In DNA form, the CDR3 reads TGTGCCAGCACCAACGGGGGGGGCATCGGCACTGAAGCTTTCTTT. It translates to CASTNGGGIGTEAFF.

The CDR3 coding sequence is TGTGCCAGCAGTTACCCTGTGGATCCGCCGTACTTC. It codes for CASSYPVDPPYF. The V gene is TRBV6-6, the J gene TRBJ2-7, with D unresolved. The germline V and J ends were trimmed by 2 bases and 12 bases, with 14 bases remaining between them. The CDR3 consists of 12 residues. CDR1 MNHNY and CDR2 SVGAGI come from the germline V gene (reference sequence).

In its sample, this clonotype was seen a few times. This chain connects TRBV5-1 to TRBJ2-2; 11 nucleotides match TRBD2. Germline-derived CDR1 and CDR2 are SGHRS and YFSETQ. The CDR3 totals 16 residues. J lost 4 bases, V lost 5 bases, and 7 bases had no gene match. CDR3 residues: CASSELAGGITGELFF. CDR3 bases: TGCGCCAGCAGTGAATTAGCGGGGGGGATCACCGGGGAGCTGTTTTTT.

This clonotype was counted a few times. J is TRBJ2-6 and V is TRBV7-6, with no clear D. Trimming left V 5 bases short and J 0 bases short, with 8 bases between. Germline V CDR1 and CDR2: SGHVS, FNYEAQ. The CDR3 consists of 15 residues. The CDR3 DNA reads as TGTGCCAGCAGCCTAAGCCCCTCTGGGGCCAACGTCCTGACTTTC. Translation gives CASSLSPSGANVLTF.

A few counts support this clonotype. This chain connects TRBV12-3 or TRBV12-4 to TRBJ2-1, with D tentatively TRBD1 (5 bases). Deletions cut 3 bases from V and 3 bases from J, with 21 bases between. This CDR3 spans 18 amino acids. CDR3 protein: CASSFFLGAALDYNEQFF. Here the CDR3 DNA reads TGTGCCAGCAGTTTTTTCTTAGGGGCCGCCCTAGACTACAATGAGCAGTTCTTC.